The TCR beta chain under discussion was sequenced for a study of tumor and adjacent non-tumor tissue in lung cancer. Study-wide background: Each sample yielded 4 million to 5 million productive TCRbeta reads on average. Study-wide results and limits: Top 100 clones took a larger repertoire share in normal lung. Tumor TCR diversity, when higher, was linked to shorter survival. Compared with tumor, normal lung showed significantly lower TCR diversity.

The CDR3 consists of 15 residues. Germline V lookup: CDR1 KGHDR, CDR2 SFDVKD. TCRbeta libraries were built with three rounds of nested PCR, modified from ARM-PCR. TCRdb ran MiXCR on the multiplex PCR reads and lists one entry per CDR3 protein. Counted here are 77,000 or so distinct CDR3 sequences, 76% occurring once; the ten biggest clones make up approximately 40%. With regard to this clonotype: The antigen is undetermined. Sequence at one end of the junction differs from germline and may be a read error.

The template was RNA from unsorted bulk tissue. The normal lung tissue was taken more than 3 cm from the tumor edge. This TCR was sampled from a man between 70 and 80 years old with non-small cell lung cancer. Sequenced input: distant non-tumor lung tissue. The chain employs TRBV24-1 and TRBJ2-5; a weak D match, TRBD2 (6 bases). CDR3 loop: CTTSGYRDCQETQYF. The CDR3 bases are TGTACCACCAGTGGATACCGGGACTGCCAAGAGACCCAGTACTTC.